The 14 T cell receptor beta chains below were found in one sample sequenced in a study of lymphopenia after photon versus proton radiotherapy. Libraries were prepared by immunoSEQ multiplex PCR; TCRdb keeps only in-frame clonotypes and omits some of them. The sample has about 24,000 clones, 84% seen once. The input for sequencing was peripheral blood, taken from a patient treated with photon-based radiotherapy. These receptors originate from a man in his forties with gastric cancer.

The rearrangement links TRBV7-2 to TRBJ2-5; possibly TRBD2 for D (5 bases). This CDR3 comprises 14 residues. CDR1 is SGHTA, CDR2 FQGNSA, per germline. The V end lost 5 bases, the J end lost 2 bases, and 12 bases lay between the germline ends. This CDR3 is CASSPSQAQETQYF. CDR3 sequence (DNA): TGTGCCAGCAGCCCTAGCCAGGCTCAAGAGACCCAGTACTTC.

The chain joins TRBV19 to TRBJ1-3; no clear D gene. The V end was cut by 3 bases, the J end by 0 bases, with 15 bases between. Germline lookup yields CDR1 LNHDA and CDR2 SQIVND (reference sequence). The CDR3 totals 17 residues. The DNA of the CDR3 is TGTGCCAGTAGTATTTTCTTGGACGGGAGCTCTGGAAACACCATATATTTT. It yields the protein CASSIFLDGSSGNTIYF.

The CDR3 loop is CASSPREGRSGANVLTF. CDR3 DNA: TGTGCCAGCAGCCCCCGTGAGGGAAGGTCTGGGGCCAACGTCCTGACTTTC. J is TRBJ2-6 and V is TRBV28; D may be TRBD2 (5 bases). V lost 6 bases and J lost 1, with 16 bases in between. This CDR3 comprises 17 residues. CDR1 MDHEN and CDR2 SYDVKM come from the germline V gene.

The genes are TRBV4-3 and TRBJ2-3, with TRBD2 matching 7 bases. Germline V gene lookup returns CDR1 LGHNA and CDR2 YSLEER. V lost 2 bases to trimming and J lost 10 bases; unmatched junction nucleotides: 9. The CDR3 spans 14 residues. CDR3: CASSQSGGSRSQYF. CDR3 DNA sequence: TGCGCCAGCAGCCAATCCGGGGGGAGTAGGTCGCAGTATTTT.

J is TRBJ2-3 and V is TRBV4-3; D is uncertain. There are 15 residues in the CDR3. Germline CDR1 reads LGHNA; CDR2 reads YSLEER. Trimming pared 0 bases from V and 1 base from J, leaving 8 bases between. In DNA form, the CDR3 reads TGCGCCAGCAGCCAAGAGGTCGGACGCACAGATACGCAGTATTTT. Translating it yields CASSQEVGRTDTQYF.

The rearrangement joins TRBV6-5 to TRBJ1-2, with 8 positions matching TRBD1. J gave up 8 bases and V 8 bases, and 13 bases lay outside the gene matches. The CDR3 sequence is 14 residues long. Germline assignment: CDR1 MNHEY and CDR2 SVGAGI. CDR3 residues: CASGFTGGTGGYTF. In DNA form, the CDR3 reads TGTGCCAGCGGATTCACAGGGGGAACGGGGGGCTACACCTTC.

The V call is TRBV2, the J call TRBJ1-4; D is uncertain. Germline V gene lookup returns CDR1 SNHLY and CDR2 FYNNEI. This CDR3 is built from 13 residues. V shed 4 bases and J shed 7 bases, with 10 bases lying between them. CDR3 amino acids: CASSGTGFEKLFF. The CDR3 nucleotides read TGTGCCAGCAGTGGAACCGGGTTTGAAAAACTGTTTTTT.

The V call is TRBV19, the J call TRBJ2-1, with a weak D call TRBD2 (7 bases). The length of the CDR3 is 16 residues. The V and J ends lost 7 bases and 0 bases respectively, with 16 bases between them. Looked up from germline, CDR1 is LNHDA and CDR2 is SQIVND (reference sequence). CDR3 DNA sequence: TGTGCCAGTACCAATCGGGGGGCCAGCTCCTACAATGAGCAGTTCTTC. Residues: CASTNRGASSYNEQFF.

The CDR3, as DNA: TGTGCCAGCAGTTACTCACCCTGGACAGTGGACTCACCCCTCCACTTT. It encodes CASSYSPWTVDSPLHF. The chain joins TRBV6-6 to TRBJ1-6; tentatively, D is TRBD1 (6 bases). The CDR3 sequence is 16 residues long. Germline V gives CDR1 MNHNY, CDR2 SVGAGI (reference sequence). The germline V and J ends were trimmed by 0 bases and 10 bases, with 16 bases remaining between them.

The CDR3 reads CASSLAGGIDGYTF. The CDR3 nucleotides read TGCGCCAGCAGCTTGGCAGGGGGAATCGATGGCTACACCTTC. This rearrangement joins TRBV5-1 to TRBJ1-2, with 7 bases identical to TRBD1. Trimming at V came to 0 bases and at J to 6 bases, leaving 5 bases not matched to a gene. CDR3 length equals 14 residues. Germline values: CDR1 SGHRS, CDR2 YFSETQ.

The CDR3: CASSERGLGDTQYF. The CDR3 coding sequence is TGTGCCAGCAGTGAGCGAGGGCTCGGAGATACGCAGTATTTT. This chain links TRBV6-1 with TRBJ2-3, with D possibly TRBD2 on 5 matching bases. V was cut by 3 bases and J by 5 bases, with 12 bases left in between. The V gene's germline CDR1 is MNHNS and CDR2 SASEGT. CDR3 length: 14 residues.

This clone was observed a handful of times. J is TRBJ1-2 and V is TRBV7-3; 9 positions agree with TRBD1. This CDR3 comprises 13 residues. J was trimmed by 7 bases and V by 2 bases; bases with no gene match: 2. Germline V gives CDR1 SGHTA, CDR2 FQGTGA. CDR3 residues: CASSLLGQGGYTF. DNA of the CDR3: TGTGCCAGCAGCTTATTGGGACAGGGTGGCTACACCTTC. The full variable domain, completed using reference TRBV7-3 and TRBJ1-2, is GAGVSQTPSNKVTEKGKYVELRCDPISGHTALYWYRQSLGQGPEFLIYFQGTGAADDSGLPNDRFFAVRPEGSVSTLKIQRTERGDSAVYLCASSLLGQGGYTFGSGTRLTVV.

This chain links TRBV14 with TRBJ2-7; 7 nucleotides agree with TRBD1. The junction had 9 bases not matched to a gene; V was cut back by 4 bases and J by 6 bases. Germline V gene lookup returns CDR1 SGHDN and CDR2 FVKESK. The CDR3 spans 14 residues. The CDR3 coding sequence is TGTGCCAGCAGCCGACAGGGTGAGGCAATCGAGCAGTACTTC. It encodes CASSRQGEAIEQYF.

The rearrangement uses TRBV6-1 and TRBJ2-1, with 9 bases lining up with TRBD2. Trimming at V came to 6 bases and at J to 4 bases, leaving 7 bases not matched to a gene. This CDR3 is 15 amino acids long. CDR1 MNHNS and CDR2 SASEGT come from the germline V gene. In DNA, the CDR3 is TGTGCCAGCAGCGGGGGTAGCGGGGGTTACAATGAGCAGTTCTTC. Translating gives CASSGGSGGYNEQFF.